This T cell receptor beta chain was observed in a study of T cell responses to AZD1222 COVID-19 vaccine. Findings and limits, study-wide: Spike-specific TCR breadth and depth went up after people got two AZD1222 doses.

This table comes from immunoSEQ multiplex PCR, and its TCRdb copy is limited to in-frame clones, with some not included. The repertoire holds around 140,000 clones, about 82% seen once, with 7.9% in the top ten. Remarks on this clone: Its cognate antigen is unknown.

The CDR3 covers 15 residues. The germline CDR1 and CDR2 sequences are SEHNR and FQNEAQ (reference sequence). The V and J ends lost 6 bases and 0 bases respectively, with 14 bases between them. The origin of this receptor is an adult who received the MenACWY meningococcal vaccine as a control. The source material was peripheral blood, sampled 28 days after the second dose of the MenACWY control vaccine. V gene TRBV7-9 combines with J gene TRBJ1-1; D possibly corresponds to TRBD1 (6 bases). This CDR3 reads CASRTKDRLNTEAFF. CDR3 sequence (DNA): TGTGCCAGCAGGACGAAAGACAGGTTGAACACTGAAGCTTTCTTT.